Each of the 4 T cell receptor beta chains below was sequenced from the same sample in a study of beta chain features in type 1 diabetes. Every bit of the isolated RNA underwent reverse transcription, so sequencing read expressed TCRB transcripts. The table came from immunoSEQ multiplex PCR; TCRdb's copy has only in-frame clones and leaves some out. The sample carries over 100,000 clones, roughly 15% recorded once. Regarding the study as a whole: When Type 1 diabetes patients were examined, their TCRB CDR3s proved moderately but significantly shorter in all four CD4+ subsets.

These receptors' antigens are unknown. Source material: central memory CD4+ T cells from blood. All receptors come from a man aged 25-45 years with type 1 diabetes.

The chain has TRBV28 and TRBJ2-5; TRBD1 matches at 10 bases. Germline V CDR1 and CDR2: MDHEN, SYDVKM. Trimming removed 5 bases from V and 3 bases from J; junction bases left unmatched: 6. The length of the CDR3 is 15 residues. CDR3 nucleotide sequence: TGTGCCAGCAGTACCAGGGACAGGGGCGAAGAGACCCAGTACTTC. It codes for CASSTRDRGEETQYF.

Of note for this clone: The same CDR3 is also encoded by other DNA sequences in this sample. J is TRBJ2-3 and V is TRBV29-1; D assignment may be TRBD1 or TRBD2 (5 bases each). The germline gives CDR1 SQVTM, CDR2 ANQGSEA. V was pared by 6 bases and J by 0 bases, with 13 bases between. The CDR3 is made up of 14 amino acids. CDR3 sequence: CSVGTGSSTDTQYF. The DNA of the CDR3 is TGCAGCGTCGGGACGGGGTCTAGCACAGATACGCAGTATTTT.

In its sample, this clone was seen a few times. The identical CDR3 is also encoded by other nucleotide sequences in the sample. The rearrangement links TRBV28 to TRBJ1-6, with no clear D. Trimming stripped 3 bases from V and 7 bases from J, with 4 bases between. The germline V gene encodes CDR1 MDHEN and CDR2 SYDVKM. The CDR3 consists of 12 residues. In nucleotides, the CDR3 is TGTGCCAGCAGTTTGCGGAATTCACCCCTCCACTTT. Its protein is CASSLRNSPLHF.

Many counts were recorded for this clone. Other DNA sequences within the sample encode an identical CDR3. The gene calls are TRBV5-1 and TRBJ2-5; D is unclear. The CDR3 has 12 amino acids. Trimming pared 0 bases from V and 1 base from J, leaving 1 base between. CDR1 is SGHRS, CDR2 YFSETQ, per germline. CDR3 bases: TGCGCCAGCAGCTTGGGCCAAGAGACCCAGTACTTC. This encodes CASSLGQETQYF.